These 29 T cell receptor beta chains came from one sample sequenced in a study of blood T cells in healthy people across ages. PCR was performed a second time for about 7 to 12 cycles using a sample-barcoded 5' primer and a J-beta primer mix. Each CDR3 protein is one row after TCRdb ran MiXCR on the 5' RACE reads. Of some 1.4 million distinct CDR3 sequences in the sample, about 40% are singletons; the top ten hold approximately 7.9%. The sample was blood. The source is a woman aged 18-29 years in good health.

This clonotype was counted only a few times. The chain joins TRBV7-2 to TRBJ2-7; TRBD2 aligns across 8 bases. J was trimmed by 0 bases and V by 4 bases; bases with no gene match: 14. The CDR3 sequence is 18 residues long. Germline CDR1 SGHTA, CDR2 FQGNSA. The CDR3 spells CASSSRLGSGKVSYEQYF. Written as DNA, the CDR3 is TGTGCCAGCAGCTCCCGTCTGGGTAGCGGGAAGGTCTCCTACGAGCAGTACTTC.

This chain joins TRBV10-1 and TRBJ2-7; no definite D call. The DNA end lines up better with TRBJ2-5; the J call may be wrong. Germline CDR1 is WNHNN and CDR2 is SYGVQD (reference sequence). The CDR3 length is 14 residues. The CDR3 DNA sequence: TGCGCCAGCAGTGAGTCTGGCTCACGGGAGACCCAGTACTTC. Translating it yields CASSESGSRETQYF.

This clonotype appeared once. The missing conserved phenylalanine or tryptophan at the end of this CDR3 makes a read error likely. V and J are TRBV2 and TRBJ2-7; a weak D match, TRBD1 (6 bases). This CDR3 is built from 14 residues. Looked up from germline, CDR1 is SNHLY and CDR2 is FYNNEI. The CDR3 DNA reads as TGCGCCAGCAGTACCGGACCAGGGGTTTACGAGCAGTACTTA. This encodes CASSTGPGVYEQYL.

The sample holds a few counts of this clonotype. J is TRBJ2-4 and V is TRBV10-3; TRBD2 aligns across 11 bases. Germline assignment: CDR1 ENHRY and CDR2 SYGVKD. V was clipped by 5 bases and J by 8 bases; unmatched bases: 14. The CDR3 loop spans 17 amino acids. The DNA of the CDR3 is TGTGCCATCAGTACCGGGACTAGCGGCCAAGAGGGGCACATTCAGTACTTC. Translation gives CAISTGTSGQEGHIQYF.

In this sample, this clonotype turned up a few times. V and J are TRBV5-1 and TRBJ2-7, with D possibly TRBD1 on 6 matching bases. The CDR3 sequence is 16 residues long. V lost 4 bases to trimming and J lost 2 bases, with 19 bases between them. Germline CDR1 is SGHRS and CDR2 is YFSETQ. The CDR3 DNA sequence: TGCGCCAGCAGCCTACAGAGAGTAACAGGGCCCTACGAGCAGTACTTC. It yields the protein CASSLQRVTGPYEQYF. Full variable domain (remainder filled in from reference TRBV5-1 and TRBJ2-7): KAGVTQTPRYLIKTRGQQVTLSCSPISGHRSVSWYQQTPGQGLQFLFEYFSETQRNKGNFPGRFSGRQFSNSRSEMNVSTLELGDSALYLCASSLQRVTGPYEQYFGPGTRLTVT.

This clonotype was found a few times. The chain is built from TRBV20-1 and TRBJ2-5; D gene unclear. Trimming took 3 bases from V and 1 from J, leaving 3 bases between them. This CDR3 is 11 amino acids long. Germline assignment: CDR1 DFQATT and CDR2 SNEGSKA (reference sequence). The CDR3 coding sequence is TGCAGTGCTAGGGCCCAAGAGACCCAGTACTTC. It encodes CSARAQETQYF.

As DNA, the CDR3 is TGTGCCAGCAGCTTAAGAGCGGGGTCTTTCACAGATACGCAGTATTTT. Its protein is CASSLRAGSFTDTQYF. The chain combines TRBV7-2 with TRBJ2-3; 7 nucleotides match TRBD2. The CDR3 is 16 amino acids. Germline V CDR1 and CDR2: SGHTA, FQGNSA. Germline trimming cut 2 bases from V and 2 bases from J; bases unmatched to any gene: 7. The full variable domain, completed using reference TRBV7-2 and TRBJ2-3, is GAGVSQSPSNKVTEKGKDVELRCDPISGHTALYWYRQSLGQGLEFLIYFQGNSAPDKSGLPSDRFSAERTGGSVSTLTIQRTQQEDSAVYLCASSLRAGSFTDTQYFGPGTRLTVL.

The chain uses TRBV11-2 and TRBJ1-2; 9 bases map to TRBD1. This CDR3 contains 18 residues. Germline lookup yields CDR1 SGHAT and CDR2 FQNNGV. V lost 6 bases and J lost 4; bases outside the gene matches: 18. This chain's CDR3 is CASRSPAKRDRGFYGYTF. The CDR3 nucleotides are TGTGCCAGCAGATCACCGGCGAAGCGAGACAGGGGGTTCTATGGCTACACCTTC.

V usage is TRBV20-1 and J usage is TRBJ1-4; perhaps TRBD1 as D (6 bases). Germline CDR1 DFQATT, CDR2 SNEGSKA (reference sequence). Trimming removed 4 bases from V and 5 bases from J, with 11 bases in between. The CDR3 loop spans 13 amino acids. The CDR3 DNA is TGCAGTGCTACCCGGGACATGAATGAAAAACTGTTTTTT. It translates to CSATRDMNEKLFF.

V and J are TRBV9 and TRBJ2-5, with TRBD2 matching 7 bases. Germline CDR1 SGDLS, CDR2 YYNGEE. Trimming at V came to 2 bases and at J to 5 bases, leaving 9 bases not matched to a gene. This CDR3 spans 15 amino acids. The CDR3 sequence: CASSVGTMGGETQYF. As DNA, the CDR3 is TGTGCCAGCAGCGTCGGTACCATGGGGGGGGAGACCCAGTACTTC.

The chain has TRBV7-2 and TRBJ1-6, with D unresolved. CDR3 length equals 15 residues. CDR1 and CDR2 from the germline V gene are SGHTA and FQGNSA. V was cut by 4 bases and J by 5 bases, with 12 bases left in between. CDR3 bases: TGTGCCAGCAGCTACCGGGCAGTAAATAATTCACCCCTCCACTTT. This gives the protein CASSYRAVNNSPLHF.

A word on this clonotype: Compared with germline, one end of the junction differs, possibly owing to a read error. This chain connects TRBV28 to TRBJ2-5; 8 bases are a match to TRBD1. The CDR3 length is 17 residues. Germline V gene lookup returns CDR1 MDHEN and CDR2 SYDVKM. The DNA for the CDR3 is TGTGCCAGCATGAAAGTAGGGGCAGGGGGCCTACGAGAGGCCCAGTACTTC. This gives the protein CASMKVGAGGLREAQYF.

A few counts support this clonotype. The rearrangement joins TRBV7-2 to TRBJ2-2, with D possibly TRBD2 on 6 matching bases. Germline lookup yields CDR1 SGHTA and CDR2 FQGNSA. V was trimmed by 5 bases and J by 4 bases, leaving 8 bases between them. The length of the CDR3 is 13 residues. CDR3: CASSVGLTGELFF. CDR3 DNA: TGTGCCAGCAGCGTGGGACTCACCGGGGAGCTGTTTTTT.

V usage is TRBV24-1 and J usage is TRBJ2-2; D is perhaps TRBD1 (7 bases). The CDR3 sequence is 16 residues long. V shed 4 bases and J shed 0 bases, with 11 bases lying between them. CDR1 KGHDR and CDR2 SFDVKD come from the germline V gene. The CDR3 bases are TGTGCCACCAGTGACGCGGGACAGCCGAACACCGGGGAGCTGTTTTTT. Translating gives CATSDAGQPNTGELFF.

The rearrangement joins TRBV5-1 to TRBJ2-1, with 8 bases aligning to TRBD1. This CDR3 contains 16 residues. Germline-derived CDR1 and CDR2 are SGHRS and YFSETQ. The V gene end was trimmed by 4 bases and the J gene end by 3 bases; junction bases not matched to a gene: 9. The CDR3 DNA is TGCGCCAGCAGCCCTTTCGGACAGGGAGGCTACAATGAGCAGTTCTTC. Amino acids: CASSPFGQGGYNEQFF.

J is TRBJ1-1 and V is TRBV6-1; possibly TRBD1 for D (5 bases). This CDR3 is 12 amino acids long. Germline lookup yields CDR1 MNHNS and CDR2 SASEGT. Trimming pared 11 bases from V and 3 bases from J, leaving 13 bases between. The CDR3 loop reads CAGRGGYTEAFF. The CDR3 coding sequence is TGTGCCGGACGGGGGGGGTACACTGAAGCTTTCTTT.

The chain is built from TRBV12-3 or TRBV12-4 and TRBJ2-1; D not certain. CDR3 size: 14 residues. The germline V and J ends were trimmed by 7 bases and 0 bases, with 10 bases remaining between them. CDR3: CASIWAGSYNEQFF. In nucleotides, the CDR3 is TGTGCCAGCATTTGGGCTGGCTCCTACAATGAGCAGTTCTTC.

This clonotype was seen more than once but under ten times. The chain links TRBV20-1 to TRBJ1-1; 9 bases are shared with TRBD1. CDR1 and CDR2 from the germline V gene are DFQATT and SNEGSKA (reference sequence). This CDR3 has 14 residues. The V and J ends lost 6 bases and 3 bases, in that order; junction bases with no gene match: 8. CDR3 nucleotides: TGCAGTGCCCCGTCCGGGGACAGGGACACTGAAGCTTTCTTT. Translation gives CSAPSGDRDTEAFF.

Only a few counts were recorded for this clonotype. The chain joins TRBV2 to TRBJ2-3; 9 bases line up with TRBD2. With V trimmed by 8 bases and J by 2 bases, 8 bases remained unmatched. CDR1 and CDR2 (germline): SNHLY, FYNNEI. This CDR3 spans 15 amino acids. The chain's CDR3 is CASVSASGITDTQYF. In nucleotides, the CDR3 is TGTGCCAGCGTTTCGGCTAGCGGGATCACAGATACGCAGTATTTT.

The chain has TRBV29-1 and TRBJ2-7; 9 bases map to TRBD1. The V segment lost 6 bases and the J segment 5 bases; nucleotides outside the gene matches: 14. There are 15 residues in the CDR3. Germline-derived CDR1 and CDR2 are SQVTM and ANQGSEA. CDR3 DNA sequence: TGCAGCGTCATCCCGGACAGGGGAGGTCGGGACGAGCAGTACTTC. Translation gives CSVIPDRGGRDEQYF.

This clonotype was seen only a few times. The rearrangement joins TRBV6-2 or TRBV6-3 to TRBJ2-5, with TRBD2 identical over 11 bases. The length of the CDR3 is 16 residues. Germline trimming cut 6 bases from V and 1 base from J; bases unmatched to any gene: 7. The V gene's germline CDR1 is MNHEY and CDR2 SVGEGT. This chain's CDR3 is CASRPGTSGIQETQYF. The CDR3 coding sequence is TGTGCCAGCAGACCCGGGACTAGCGGCATCCAAGAGACCCAGTACTTC.

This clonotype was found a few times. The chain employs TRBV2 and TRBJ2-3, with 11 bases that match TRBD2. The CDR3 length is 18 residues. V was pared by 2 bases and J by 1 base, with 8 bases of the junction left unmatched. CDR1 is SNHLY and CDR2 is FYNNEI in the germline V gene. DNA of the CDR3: TGTGCCAGCAGTGAAATCGGGCTAGCGGGAGGACGCACAGATACGCAGTATTTT. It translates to CASSEIGLAGGRTDTQYF.

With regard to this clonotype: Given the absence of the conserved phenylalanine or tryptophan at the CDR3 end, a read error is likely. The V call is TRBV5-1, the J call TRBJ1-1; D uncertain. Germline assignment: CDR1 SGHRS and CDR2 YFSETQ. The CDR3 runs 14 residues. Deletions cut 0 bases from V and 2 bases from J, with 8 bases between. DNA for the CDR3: TGCGCCAGCAGCTTGGCGGAGGGAAACACTGAAGCTTTCGTT. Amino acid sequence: CASSLAEGNTEAFV.

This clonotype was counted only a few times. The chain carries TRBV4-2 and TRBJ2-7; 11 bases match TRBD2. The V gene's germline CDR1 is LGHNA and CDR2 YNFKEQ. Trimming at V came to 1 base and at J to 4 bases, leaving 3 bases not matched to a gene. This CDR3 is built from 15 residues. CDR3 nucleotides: TGTGCCAGCAGCCAAGGGTCTAGCGGGAGGTACGAGCAGTACTTC. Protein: CASSQGSSGRYEQYF.

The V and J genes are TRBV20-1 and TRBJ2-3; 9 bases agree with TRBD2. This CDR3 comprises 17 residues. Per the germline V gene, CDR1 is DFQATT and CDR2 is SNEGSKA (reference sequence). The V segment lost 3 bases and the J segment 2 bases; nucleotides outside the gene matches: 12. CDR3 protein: CSASEFRRGGYTDTQYF. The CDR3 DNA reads TGCAGTGCTAGTGAATTTAGGCGGGGGGGATACACAGATACGCAGTATTTT.

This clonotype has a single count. CDR3 bases: TGTGCCAGCAGTGAAGCAGGAACAGCCTCGGCCTACGAGCAGTACTTC. This codes for CASSEAGTASAYEQYF. The chain employs TRBV6-1 and TRBJ2-7; D call uncertain. Trimming stripped 0 bases from V and 2 bases from J, with 14 bases between. The CDR3 is 16 residues long. The V gene's germline CDR1 is MNHNS and CDR2 SASEGT.

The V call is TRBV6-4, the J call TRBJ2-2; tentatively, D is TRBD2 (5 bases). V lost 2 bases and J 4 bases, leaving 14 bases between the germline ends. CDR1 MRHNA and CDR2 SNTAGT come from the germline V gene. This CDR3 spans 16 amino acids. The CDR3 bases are TGTGCCAGCAGTGACCGCCCAGCGGATACCACCGGGGAGCTGTTTTTT. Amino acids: CASSDRPADTTGELFF.

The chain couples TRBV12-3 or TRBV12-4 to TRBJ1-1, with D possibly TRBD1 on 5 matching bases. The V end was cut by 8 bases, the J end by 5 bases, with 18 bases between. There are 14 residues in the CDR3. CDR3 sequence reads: CASGDYSAGTEAFF. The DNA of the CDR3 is TGTGCCAGCGGGGACTATTCTGCCGGGACTGAAGCTTTCTTT.

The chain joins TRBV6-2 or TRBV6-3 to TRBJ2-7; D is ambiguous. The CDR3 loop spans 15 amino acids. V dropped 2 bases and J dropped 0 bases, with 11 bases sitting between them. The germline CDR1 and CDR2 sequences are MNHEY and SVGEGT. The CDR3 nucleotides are TGTGCCAGCAGTTACGGTCCGGTTAGCTCCTACGAGCAGTACTTC. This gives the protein CASSYGPVSSYEQYF.